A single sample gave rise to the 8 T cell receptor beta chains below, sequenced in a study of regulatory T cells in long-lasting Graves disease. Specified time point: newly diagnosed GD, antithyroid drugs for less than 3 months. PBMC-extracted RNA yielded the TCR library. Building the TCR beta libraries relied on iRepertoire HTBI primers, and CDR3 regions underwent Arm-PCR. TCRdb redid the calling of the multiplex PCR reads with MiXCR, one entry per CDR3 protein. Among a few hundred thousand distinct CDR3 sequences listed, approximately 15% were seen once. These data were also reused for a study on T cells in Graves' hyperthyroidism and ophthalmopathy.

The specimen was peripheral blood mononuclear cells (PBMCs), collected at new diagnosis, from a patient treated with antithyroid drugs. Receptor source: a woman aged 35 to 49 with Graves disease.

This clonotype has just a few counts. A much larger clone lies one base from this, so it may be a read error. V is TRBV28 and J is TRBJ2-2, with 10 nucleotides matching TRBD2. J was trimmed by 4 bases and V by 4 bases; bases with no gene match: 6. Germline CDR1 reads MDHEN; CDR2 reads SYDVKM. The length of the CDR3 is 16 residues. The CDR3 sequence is CASSSLLAGVTGELFF. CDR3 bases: TGTGCCAGCAGTTCATTGCTAGCGGGAGTCACCGGGGAGCTGTTTTTT.

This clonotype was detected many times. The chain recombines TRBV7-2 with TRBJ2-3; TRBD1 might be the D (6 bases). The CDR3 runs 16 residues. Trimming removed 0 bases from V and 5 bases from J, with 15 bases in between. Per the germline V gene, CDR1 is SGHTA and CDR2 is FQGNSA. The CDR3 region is CASSLALAGAVDTQYF. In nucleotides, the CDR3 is TGTGCCAGCAGCTTAGCGCTGGCAGGGGCGGTAGATACGCAGTATTTT.

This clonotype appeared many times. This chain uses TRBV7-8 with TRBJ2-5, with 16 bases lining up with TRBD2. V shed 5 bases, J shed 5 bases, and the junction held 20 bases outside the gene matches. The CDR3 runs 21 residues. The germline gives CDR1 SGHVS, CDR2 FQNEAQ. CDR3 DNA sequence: TGTGCCAGCAGCGCCAAACGACCGTCCGGGACTAGCGGGAGGGTTCGGGAGACCCAGTACTTC. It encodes CASSAKRPSGTSGRVRETQYF.

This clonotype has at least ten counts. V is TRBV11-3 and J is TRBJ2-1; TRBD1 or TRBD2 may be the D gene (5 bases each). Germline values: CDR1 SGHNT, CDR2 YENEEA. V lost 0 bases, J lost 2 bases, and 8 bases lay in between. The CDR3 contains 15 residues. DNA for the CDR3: TGTGCCAGCAGCTTAGAGGGGGACCCCTACAATGAGCAGTTCTTC. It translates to CASSLEGDPYNEQFF.

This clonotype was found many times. CDR3 DNA: TGTGCCAGCACCAGGTCACGGGCATCCCAAGAGACCCAGTACTTC. Amino acids: CASTRSRASQETQYF. The gene calls are TRBV28 and TRBJ2-5; D remains unclear. V lost 7 bases, J lost 1 base, and 16 bases lay in between. The germline gives CDR1 MDHEN, CDR2 SYDVKM. The CDR3 runs 15 residues.

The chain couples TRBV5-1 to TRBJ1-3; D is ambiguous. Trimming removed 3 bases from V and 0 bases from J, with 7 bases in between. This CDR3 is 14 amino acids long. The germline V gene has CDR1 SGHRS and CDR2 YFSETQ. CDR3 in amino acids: CASSSAISGNTIYF. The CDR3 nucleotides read TGCGCCAGCAGCTCGGCCATCTCTGGAAACACCATATATTTT.

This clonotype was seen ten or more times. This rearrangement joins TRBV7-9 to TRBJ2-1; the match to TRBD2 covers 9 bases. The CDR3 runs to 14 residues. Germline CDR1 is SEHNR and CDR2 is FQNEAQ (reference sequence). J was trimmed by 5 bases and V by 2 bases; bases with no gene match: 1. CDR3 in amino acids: CASSLLAGNNEQFF. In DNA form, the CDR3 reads TGTGCCAGCAGCTTACTAGCGGGAAACAATGAGCAGTTCTTC.

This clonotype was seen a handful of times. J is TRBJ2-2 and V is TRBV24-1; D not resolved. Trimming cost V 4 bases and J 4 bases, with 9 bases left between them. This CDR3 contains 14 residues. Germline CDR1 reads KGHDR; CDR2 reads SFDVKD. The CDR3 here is CATSDPDTTGELFF. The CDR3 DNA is TGTGCCACCAGTGACCCTGACACCACCGGGGAGCTGTTTTTT.